A single sample gave rise to the 16 T cell receptor beta chains below, sequenced in a study of T cells in Graves' hyperthyroidism and ophthalmopathy. Authors of the study amplified TCR beta CDR3 regions from RNA transcripts. The HTBI primer set was used in a first-round RT-PCR of the TCR CDR3. TCRdb analysed the multiplex PCR reads with MiXCR anew, one entry per CDR3 protein. The sample shows over 400,000 distinct CDR3 sequences, 14% to 15% of them seen only once. The sequencing sample was made of blood. The receptor set was obtained from a man between 18 and 35 years old with Graves' ophthalmopathy.

This clonotype has at least ten counts. The chain is built from TRBV6-5 and TRBJ2-2; D is perhaps TRBD2 (6 bases). This CDR3 is built from 17 residues. Germline lookup yields CDR1 MNHEY and CDR2 SVGAGI. Trimming took 0 bases from V and 0 from J, leaving 11 bases between them. The CDR3 spells CASSYSGSGTNTGELFF. Here the CDR3 DNA reads TGTGCCAGCAGTTACTCCGGGAGCGGTACGAACACCGGGGAGCTGTTTTTT.

This clonotype was observed at least ten times. The rearrangement links TRBV29-1 to TRBJ2-3, with TRBD2 identical over 8 bases. Germline loops: CDR1 SQVTM, CDR2 ANQGSEA. CDR3 length equals 14 residues. The trim removed 8 bases at V and 2 bases at J, leaving 9 bases unmatched. Written as DNA, the CDR3 is TGCAGCCTAGGAACTAGCGGAGTCACAGATACGCAGTATTTT. It is translated as CSLGTSGVTDTQYF.

V usage is TRBV7-2 and J usage is TRBJ2-7; D is perhaps TRBD2 (6 bases). Gene TRBJ2-1 matches the end of the DNA better, so the J call may be wrong. The germline V gene has CDR1 SGHTA and CDR2 FQGNSA. The CDR3 is made up of 18 amino acids. This CDR3 is CASSPVPSVGGSTYEQFF. CDR3 bases: TGTGCCAGCAGCCCCGTTCCCTCAGTGGGAGGTTCGACCTACGAGCAGTTCTTC.

At least ten counts were recorded for this clonotype. This rearrangement joins TRBV20-1 to TRBJ1-1, with a weak D call TRBD1 (5 bases). Deletions cut 1 base from V and 5 bases from J, with 17 bases between. Germline V gives CDR1 DFQATT, CDR2 SNEGSKA (reference sequence). CDR3 length: 15 amino acids. CDR3 loop: CSARALGQGSTEAFF. The CDR3 nucleotides read TGCAGTGCTAGAGCGCTCGGGCAGGGATCGACTGAAGCTTTCTTT.

The sample holds many counts of this clonotype. The genes are TRBV12-3 or TRBV12-4 and TRBJ1-5; D is unclear. CDR3 length equals 14 residues. V was cut by 1 base and J by 5 bases, with 9 bases left in between. The CDR3 sequence is CASSLGAPHQPQHF. The CDR3, as DNA: TGTGCCAGCAGTTTAGGGGCGCCACATCAGCCCCAGCATTTT.

This clonotype occurred many times. This chain joins TRBV29-1 and TRBJ2-1; 15 nucleotides agree with TRBD2. The CDR3 runs to 14 residues. The ends lost 7 bases at V and 10 bases at J; junction bases unmatched: 8. The germline gives CDR1 SQVTM, CDR2 ANQGSEA. In DNA form, the CDR3 reads TGCAGCGCTGCAAGGACTAGCGGGAGGGCGGAGCAGTTCTTC. Translating it yields CSAARTSGRAEQFF.

The CDR3 DNA follows: TGTGCCATCGGGCGACAGAACACTGAAGCTTTCTTT. Protein sequence: CAIGRQNTEAFF. The V and J genes are TRBV10-3 and TRBJ1-1; D is unclear. Trimming removed 8 bases at V and 1 base at J, with 8 bases between. Germline CDR1 ENHRY, CDR2 SYGVKD. The CDR3 has 12 amino acids.

In its sample, this clonotype was seen many times. The chain is built from TRBV7-9 and TRBJ2-1; perhaps TRBD2 as D (7 bases). Trimming took 4 bases from V and 0 from J, leaving 13 bases between them. The CDR3 loop spans 16 amino acids. Germline assignment: CDR1 SEHNR and CDR2 FQNEAQ (reference sequence). CDR3 DNA sequence: TGTGCCAGCAGCTACGGGGGGCTTAGCTCCTACAATGAGCAGTTCTTC. It yields the protein CASSYGGLSSYNEQFF.

In this sample, this clonotype turned up a few times. V is TRBV24-1 and J is TRBJ1-5, with D possibly matching TRBD1 (6 bases). CDR1 KGHDR and CDR2 SFDVKD come from the germline V gene. This CDR3 has 13 residues. V lost 5 bases to trimming and J lost 7 bases, with 11 bases between them. As DNA, the CDR3 is TGTGCCACCAGTGGGGGGGGCTGGCAGCCCCAGCATTTT. Translation gives CATSGGGWQPQHF.

In this sample, this clonotype turned up many times. The chain is built from TRBV7-6 and TRBJ2-7, with 7 bases aligning to TRBD1. Germline assignment: CDR1 SGHVS and CDR2 FNYEAQ. The CDR3 is 14 residues long. The V segment lost 3 bases and the J segment 3 bases; nucleotides outside the gene matches: 5. CDR3 DNA sequence: TGTGCCAGCAGCTTTGGGACAGACGGCTACGAGCAGTACTTC. It yields the protein CASSFGTDGYEQYF.

This clonotype was counted ten times or more. V and J are TRBV7-9 and TRBJ2-7; a weak D match, TRBD1 (6 bases). V was shortened by 1 base and J by 5 bases, with 21 bases between the two germline ends. Germline-derived CDR1 and CDR2 are SEHNR and FQNEAQ (reference sequence). The CDR3 is 17 residues long. This CDR3 is CASSLGRALLQGNEQYF. DNA for the CDR3: TGTGCCAGCAGCTTAGGCCGAGCACTACTACAGGGCAACGAGCAGTACTTC.

This clonotype was picked up many times. The genes are TRBV12-3 or TRBV12-4 and TRBJ2-7; the D is unclear. V was trimmed by 5 bases and J by 1 base, leaving 9 bases between them. The CDR3 runs to 13 residues. The CDR3 DNA follows: TGTGCCAGCAGTACGGACCTTTCCTACGAGCAGTACTTC. It specifies CASSTDLSYEQYF.

Ten or more counts support this clonotype. The chain carries TRBV10-3 and TRBJ1-2; no definite D call. The CDR3 is 17 residues long. Deletions cut 2 bases from V and 5 bases from J, with 21 bases between. CDR1 is ENHRY, CDR2 SYGVKD, per germline. CDR3: CAISEGVTRPMGYGYTF. In DNA, the CDR3 is TGTGCCATCAGTGAGGGGGTTACAAGGCCCATGGGATATGGCTACACCTTC.

This clonotype was detected many times. The chain carries TRBV27 and TRBJ2-7, with D perhaps matching TRBD2 (5 bases). CDR1 and CDR2 from the germline V gene are MNHEY and SMNVEV (reference sequence). Between the trimmed V and J ends, which lost 7 bases and 6 bases, there was a span of 10 bases. The CDR3 loop spans 11 amino acids. CDR3 nucleotide sequence: TGTGCCAGCACGGAGGACGGCGAGCAGTACTTC. Translating it yields CASTEDGEQYF.

This clonotype was counted a few times. The chain couples TRBV6-2 or TRBV6-3 to TRBJ2-1, with 10 bases identical to TRBD2. The CDR3 has 18 amino acids. Germline V gene data show CDR1 as MNHEY and CDR2 as SVGEGT. The V gene end was trimmed by 2 bases and the J gene end by 3 bases; junction bases not matched to a gene: 10. The CDR3 bases are TGTGCCAGCAGTTACACGCCTAGCGGGGGCCTCTTCTACAATGAGCAGTTCTTC. Translated: CASSYTPSGGLFYNEQFF.

This clonotype was detected ten times or more. The chain uses TRBV6-2 or TRBV6-3 and TRBJ1-1, with D possibly being TRBD1 (5 bases). V was trimmed by 7 bases and J by 0 bases, leaving 12 bases between them. The germline V gene encodes CDR1 MNHEY and CDR2 SVGEGT. The CDR3 is made up of 14 amino acids. CDR3 nucleotide sequence: TGTGCCAGCATCCGGGAGGGGTTGAACACTGAAGCTTTCTTT. Its protein is CASIREGLNTEAFF.